The 10 T cell receptor beta chains given below trace back to one sample, sequenced in a study of OX40 agonist ivuxolimab in advanced cancers. Libraries were prepared by immunoSEQ multiplex PCR; TCRdb keeps only in-frame clonotypes and omits some of them. Of around 55,000 clones detected, 70% to 85% appear once; the ten largest clones hold 6.3%. Specimen: CD4+ or CD8+ T cells sorted from blood, collected in a trial of the OX40 agonist ivuxolimab. Source of these receptors: an adult with an advanced solid tumor such as melanoma, head and neck, liver or kidney cancer.

This clone was recorded a few times. The CDR3 DNA reads as TGTGCCAGCAGCGTAGGACAGGGGAATTCACCCCTCCACTTT. As protein: CASSVGQGNSPLHF. The J gene is TRBJ1-6, the V gene TRBV9; 8 positions agree with TRBD1. Unmatched junction bases numbered 0, after V lost 0 bases and J lost 7 bases. Germline CDR1 reads SGDLS; CDR2 reads YYNGEE. The length of the CDR3 is 14 residues.

This rearrangement joins TRBV18 to TRBJ2-5; TRBD2 matches 15 bases. CDR1 is KGHSH and CDR2 is LQKENI in the germline V gene. The V segment lost 3 bases and the J segment 4 bases; nucleotides outside the gene matches: 6. The CDR3 length is 17 residues. In nucleotides, the CDR3 is TGTGCCAGCTCACCGGGACTAGCGGGAGGCCCCAGAGAGACCCAGTACTTC. This encodes CASSPGLAGGPRETQYF.

This sequence joins TRBV7-3 and TRBJ2-2; perhaps TRBD1 as D (5 bases). Germline V gene sequence: CDR1 SGHTA, CDR2 FQGTGA. This CDR3 has 14 residues. V lost 5 bases to trimming and J lost 4 bases, with 11 bases between them. The CDR3 region has the DNA TGTGCCAGCAGCCACTCAGGGCGCACCGGGGAGCTGTTTTTT. Translated, it gives CASSHSGRTGELFF.

The V call is TRBV28, the J call TRBJ1-4, with 7 bases matching TRBD1. The CDR3 runs to 12 residues. Germline V gene data show CDR1 as MDHEN and CDR2 as SYDVKM. The DNA of the CDR3 is TGTGGGACGACAGGGTTGGGAGAAAAACTGTTTTTT. It codes for CGTTGLGEKLFF.

The chain recombines TRBV7-6 with TRBJ1-2, with D hard to call. The CDR3 has 12 residues. V dropped 1 base and J dropped 7 bases, with 7 bases sitting between them. Germline-derived CDR1 and CDR2 are SGHVS and FNYEAQ. The CDR3 bases are TGTGCCAGCAGCTTAGACAAAACTGGCTACACCTTC. It yields the protein CASSLDKTGYTF.

The chain joins TRBV18 to TRBJ2-7, with no clear D. The V and J ends lost 6 bases and 1 base respectively, with 10 bases between them. The germline V gene encodes CDR1 KGHSH and CDR2 LQKENI. The CDR3 totals 13 residues. The CDR3 DNA sequence: TGTGCCAGCTCCACAGCTACTTCCTACGAGCAGTACTTC. As protein: CASSTATSYEQYF.

CDR3 residues: CASSLGLPSTDTQYF. The CDR3 nucleotides read TGTGCCAGCAGCCTCGGGCTACCTAGCACAGATACGCAGTATTTT. The rearrangement links TRBV7-6 to TRBJ2-3; no clear D. The germline CDR1 and CDR2 sequences are SGHVS and FNYEAQ. V lost 5 bases and J lost 0, with 12 bases in between. The CDR3 runs 15 residues. Variable domain in full (rest from reference TRBV7-6 and TRBJ2-3): GAGVSQSPRYKVTKRGQDVALRCDPISGHVSLYWYRQALGQGPEFLTYFNYEAQQDKSGLPNDRFSAERPEGSISTLTIQRTEQRDSAMYRCASSLGLPSTDTQYFGPGTRLTVL.

The rearrangement links TRBV2 to TRBJ2-7; 7 bases line up with TRBD1. From germline, CDR1 is SNHLY and CDR2 FYNNEI. The CDR3 totals 12 residues. Trimming at V came to 7 bases and at J to 4 bases, leaving 4 bases not matched to a gene. Written as DNA, the CDR3 is TGTGCCAGCAAGGGGGCGAGTTACGAGCAGTACTTC. Its translation is CASKGASYEQYF.

This clone was picked up one time. This chain uses TRBV7-3 with TRBJ1-2; no reliable D call. The CDR3 has 14 residues. Looked up from germline, CDR1 is SGHTA and CDR2 is FQGTGA. V was clipped by 4 bases and J by 8 bases, with 17 bases between them. The CDR3 nucleotides are TGTGCCAGCAGCTCTCAGAGGGAATCAGGAGGCTACACCTTC. This codes for CASSSQRESGGYTF.

This sequence joins TRBV7-2 and TRBJ1-1; D is unresolved. The germline V gene encodes CDR1 SGHTA and CDR2 FQGNSA. This CDR3 is 17 amino acids long. V dropped 0 bases and J dropped 0 bases, with 14 bases sitting between them. CDR3 protein: CASSLAHPPDLNTEAFF. The DNA for the CDR3 is TGTGCCAGCAGCTTAGCGCACCCGCCAGACCTGAACACTGAAGCTTTCTTT. Together with reference TRBV7-2 and TRBJ1-1, the CDR3 gives the full variable domain: GAGVSQSPSNKVTEKGKDVELRCDPISGHTALYWYRQSLGQGLEFLIYFQGNSAPDKSGLPSDRFSAERTGGSVSTLTIQRTQQEDSAVYLCASSLAHPPDLNTEAFFGQGTRLTVV.